These 32 T cell receptor beta chains came from one sample sequenced in a study of CD8 T cells in ankylosing spondylitis. One entry per CDR3 protein, called by TCRdb with MiXCR from the 5' RACE reads. The sample carries roughly 160,000 distinct CDR3 sequences, roughly 12% recorded once. Sequences were obtained from blood, either unsorted or a sorted T cell fraction (not recorded which). The receptors here all came from a male donor with ankylosing spondylitis or in good health (not recorded which).

V and J are TRBV7-2 and TRBJ2-3; 9 bases are a match to TRBD2. The J segment lost 8 bases and the V segment lost 3 bases, leaving 12 bases of the junction unmatched. Germline V gene sequence: CDR1 SGHTA, CDR2 FQGNSA. This CDR3 is 16 amino acids long. The CDR3 region is CASSLVSGGQGGTQYF. The CDR3 DNA is TGTGCCAGCAGCTTGGTTAGCGGGGGTCAGGGGGGTACGCAGTATTTT. Looking up the rest from reference TRBV7-2 and TRBJ2-3 gives the full variable domain: GAGVSQSPSNKVTEKGKDVELRCDPISGHTALYWYRQSLGQGLEFLIYFQGNSAPDKSGLPSDRFSAERTGGSVSTLTIQRTQQEDSAVYLCASSLVSGGQGGTQYFGPGTRLTVL.

The gene calls are TRBV30 and TRBJ2-5, with D possibly being TRBD1 (5 bases). The CDR3 has 13 amino acids. Trimming cost V 2 bases and J 6 bases, with 13 bases left between them. The germline CDR1 and CDR2 sequences are GTSNPN and SVGIG (reference sequence). The CDR3 DNA sequence: TGTGCCTGGAGTCAGGGTTCTGGAAAGACCCAGTACTTC. Translating it yields CAWSQGSGKTQYF.

This clonotype was seen ten or more times. J is TRBJ2-5 and V is TRBV12-3 or TRBV12-4, with TRBD2 matching over 7 bases. The CDR3 sequence is 15 residues long. Unmatched junction bases numbered 9, after V lost 3 bases and J lost 5 bases. In DNA form, the CDR3 reads TGTGCCAGCAGTTTGGGAGGGAAGGGCCGGGAGACCCAGTACTTC. It is translated as CASSLGGKGRETQYF.

The V call is TRBV2, the J call TRBJ2-3; tentatively, D is TRBD2 (6 bases). The V and J ends lost 4 bases and 1 base respectively, with 9 bases between them. This CDR3 region has 14 residues. CDR1 SNHLY and CDR2 FYNNEI come from the germline V gene. The DNA for the CDR3 is TGTGCCAGCAGTGGATGGGGGGGCACAGATACGCAGTATTTT. Its translation is CASSGWGGTDTQYF.

This clonotype was detected only a few times. The genes are TRBV6-1 and TRBJ2-2, with D uncertain. CDR1 and CDR2 from the germline V gene are MNHNS and SASEGT. V lost 8 bases to trimming and J lost 3 bases, with 25 bases between them. This CDR3 comprises 18 residues. The CDR3 DNA reads TGTGCCAGCGTAGAATATATATCGGCCCCATGGGACACCGGGGAGCTGTTTTTT. Translating it yields CASVEYISAPWDTGELFF.

This clonotype was seen repeatedly, ten times or more. DNA for the CDR3: TGCAGTGCTAGTCCCGGGACAGGGGGCAGGGACACCATATATTTT. It codes for CSASPGTGGRDTIYF. The rearrangement joins TRBV20-1 to TRBJ1-3, with 12 bases lining up with TRBD1. In germline, CDR1 is DFQATT, CDR2 SNEGSKA (reference sequence). V lost 3 bases to trimming and J lost 8 bases; unmatched junction nucleotides: 8. This CDR3 is built from 15 residues.

V usage is TRBV3-1 and J usage is TRBJ1-5; D may be TRBD1 (6 bases). CDR3 size: 14 residues. Trimming left V 1 base short and J 7 bases short, with 11 bases between. The germline gives CDR1 LGHDT, CDR2 YNNKEL (reference sequence). As DNA, the CDR3 is TGTGCCAGCAGCCAAGGGAGGGGGAAACAGCCCCAGCATTTT. Amino acid sequence: CASSQGRGKQPQHF.

This clonotype was observed a handful of times. The J gene is TRBJ2-1, the V gene TRBV4-2; 9 bases fit TRBD1. Germline V gene sequence: CDR1 LGHNA, CDR2 YNFKEQ. The CDR3 runs to 13 residues. V was pared by 0 bases and J by 13 bases, with 4 bases of the junction left unmatched. DNA of the CDR3: TGTGCCAGCAGCCAAGAGCGGACAGGGGTTCAGTTCTTC. As protein: CASSQERTGVQFF.

This clonotype was recorded many times. The chain has TRBV6-1 and TRBJ1-2, with TRBD1 identical over 9 bases. Germline loops: CDR1 MNHNS, CDR2 SASEGT. V lost 2 bases, J lost 8 bases, and 3 bases stayed unmatched. This CDR3 has 13 amino acids. The CDR3 DNA reads TGTGCCAGCAGTGAATCGGACAGGGGAGGCTACACCTTC. It yields the protein CASSESDRGGYTF.

This clonotype showed up many times. The chain joins TRBV5-1 to TRBJ1-2, with 10 bases fitting TRBD1. CDR1 and CDR2 from the germline V gene are SGHRS and YFSETQ. The CDR3 has 13 residues. J was trimmed by 6 bases and V by 4 bases; bases with no gene match: 3. The DNA of the CDR3 is TGCGCCAGCAGCGCGGACAGGGGGAATGGCTACACCTTC. This codes for CASSADRGNGYTF.

Many counts were recorded for this clonotype. The J gene is TRBJ1-1, the V gene TRBV29-1; 7 bases fit TRBD1. The ends lost 4 bases at V and 0 bases at J; junction bases unmatched: 5. The CDR3 length is 14 residues. Germline loops: CDR1 SQVTM, CDR2 ANQGSEA. The CDR3 protein is CSVVQGQLNTEAFF. CDR3 bases: TGCAGCGTTGTACAGGGACAGCTGAACACTGAAGCTTTCTTT.

This clonotype has a count of ten or more. V is TRBV20-1 and J is TRBJ2-2; D is ambiguous. V was trimmed by 1 base and J by 1 base, leaving 7 bases between them. Germline V gene lookup returns CDR1 DFQATT and CDR2 SNEGSKA (reference sequence). The CDR3 is made up of 14 amino acids. CDR3 region: CSARGILNTGELFF. CDR3 DNA sequence: TGCAGTGCTAGAGGGATTTTGAACACCGGGGAGCTGTTTTTT.

Regarding this clonotype: Possible read error: a much larger clone is one base away. The chain combines TRBV6-1 with TRBJ1-1; D gene unclear. Germline CDR1 is MNHNS and CDR2 is SASEGT. Deletions cut 4 bases from V and 7 bases from J, with 7 bases between. The CDR3 has 11 amino acids. The CDR3 nucleotides are TGTGCCAGCAGTGCGCAGCTTGAAGCTTTCTTT. It encodes CASSAQLEAFF.

This clonotype came up many times. The chain joins TRBV6-5 to TRBJ2-7; D is perhaps TRBD1 or TRBD2 (5 bases each). The CDR3 extends over 19 amino acids. Germline CDR1 is MNHEY and CDR2 is SVGAGI. The germline V and J ends were trimmed by 0 bases and 2 bases, with 23 bases remaining between them. This CDR3 is CASSYSIGPGPLDAYEQYF. CDR3 bases: TGTGCCAGCAGTTACTCGATAGGGCCGGGACCCCTGGACGCCTACGAGCAGTACTTC.

This clonotype has at least ten counts. V usage is TRBV5-1 and J usage is TRBJ1-2; possible D gene TRBD1, 5 bases. Trimming removed 4 bases from V and 8 bases from J, with 18 bases in between. The CDR3 sequence is 14 residues long. Germline-derived CDR1 and CDR2 are SGHRS and YFSETQ. The CDR3 protein is CASSPGKGREGYTF. DNA of the CDR3: TGCGCCAGCAGCCCCGGAAAGGGCAGGGAAGGCTACACCTTC.

This clonotype was counted ten times or more. The chain joins TRBV5-6 to TRBJ2-7, with 10 bases fitting TRBD2. CDR3 length equals 16 residues. Germline CDR1 and CDR2: SGHDT and YYEEEE. The V segment lost 4 bases and the J segment 4 bases; nucleotides outside the gene matches: 11. The CDR3 is CASSADRLAGEYEQYF. CDR3 coding DNA: TGTGCCAGCAGCGCGGATAGGCTAGCGGGAGAGTACGAGCAGTACTTC. The whole variable domain, filled in from reference TRBV5-6 and TRBJ2-7, reads DAGVTQSPTHLIKTRGQQVTLRCSPKSGHDTVSWYQQALGQGPQFIFQYYEEEERQRGNFPDRFSGHQFPNYSSELNVNALLLGDSALYLCASSADRLAGEYEQYFGPGTRLTVT.

This clonotype was seen at least ten times. The J gene is TRBJ2-1, the V gene TRBV5-4, with 7 nucleotides matching TRBD1. CDR1 is SGHNT, CDR2 YYREEE, per germline (reference sequence). The CDR3 runs 15 residues. The V segment lost 4 bases and the J segment 3 bases; nucleotides outside the gene matches: 7. CDR3 nucleotide sequence: TGTGCCAGCAGCCTAAAACAGGGGTTCTACAATGAGCAGTTCTTC. Protein: CASSLKQGFYNEQFF.

The chain combines TRBV12-3 or TRBV12-4 with TRBJ1-1; perhaps TRBD1 as D (5 bases). V was clipped by 6 bases and J by 4 bases, with 9 bases between them. The CDR3 spans 12 residues. The CDR3, as DNA: TGTGCCAGCAGCAGGGTTAGCACTGAAGCTTTCTTT. This translates into CASSRVSTEAFF.

There are many counts of this clonotype. DNA for the CDR3: TGCAGTGCTAGACCGACAGGGGGCCTTCAGCCCCAGCATTTT. Protein sequence: CSARPTGGLQPQHF. The V and J genes are TRBV20-1 and TRBJ1-5; 10 bases agree with TRBD1. V lost 2 bases, J lost 6 bases, and 4 bases stayed unmatched. CDR3 size: 14 residues. The germline V gene has CDR1 DFQATT and CDR2 SNEGSKA (reference sequence).

This clonotype was counted many times. This sequence joins TRBV20-1 and TRBJ2-1, with 12 bases fitting TRBD2. The length of the CDR3 is 14 residues. V trimming: 5 bases; J trimming: 11 bases; junction bases outside the gene matches: 10. Germline values: CDR1 DFQATT, CDR2 SNEGSKA (reference sequence). The CDR3 protein is CSAPDLAGGPKQFF. CDR3 nucleotides: TGCAGTGCTCCCGATCTAGCGGGGGGGCCTAAGCAGTTCTTC.

By sample share, this clonotype is medium-sized. The chain couples TRBV12-3 or TRBV12-4 to TRBJ1-1, with unresolved D. Trimming took off 3 bases at V and 2 bases at J, with 4 bases between the two ends. The CDR3 sequence is 12 residues long. The chain's CDR3 is CASSFGNTEAFF. CDR3 nucleotide sequence: TGTGCCAGCAGTTTTGGTAACACTGAAGCTTTCTTT.

J is TRBJ2-1 and V is TRBV12-3 or TRBV12-4, with 11 nucleotides matching TRBD2. CDR3 size: 14 residues. The V gene end was trimmed by 6 bases and the J gene end by 6 bases; junction bases not matched to a gene: 4. The CDR3 nucleotides are TGTGCCAGCAGCGGCGGGACTAGCGGCAATGAGCAGTTCTTC. This sequence encodes CASSGGTSGNEQFF.

The chain employs TRBV5-1 and TRBJ1-1; D is perhaps TRBD1 (6 bases). CDR1 is SGHRS and CDR2 is YFSETQ in the germline V gene. V lost 4 bases and J lost 1, with 23 bases in between. This CDR3 has 18 amino acids. CDR3 loop: CASSPIRDTGKRNTEAFF. CDR3 sequence (DNA): TGCGCCAGCAGCCCCATCCGGGACACGGGGAAACGGAACACTGAAGCTTTCTTT.

This clonotype was seen more than once but under ten times. The chain carries TRBV7-2 and TRBJ2-5, with 7 bases fitting TRBD1. V shed 4 bases and J 7 bases; nucleotides not matched to a gene: 9. CDR1 SGHTA and CDR2 FQGNSA come from the germline V gene. This CDR3 has 14 amino acids. CDR3 loop: CASSSKTGSGTQYF. The CDR3 DNA follows: TGTGCCAGCAGCTCCAAGACAGGGAGTGGGACCCAGTACTTC.

Ten or more counts support this clonotype. The chain carries TRBV6-5 and TRBJ1-4; a possible D gene is TRBD1 (6 bases). CDR3 length: 13 amino acids. V gave up 2 bases and J gave up 9 bases, with 10 bases separating them. CDR1 is MNHEY and CDR2 is SVGAGI in the germline V gene. This CDR3 is CASSYARGQKLFF. CDR3 coding DNA: TGTGCCAGCAGTTACGCACGGGGGCAAAAACTGTTTTTT.

The table lists this clonotype with a few counts. The rearrangement joins TRBV6-5 to TRBJ2-3; D is possibly TRBD2 (6 bases). There are 12 residues in the CDR3. V lost 5 bases to trimming and J lost 7 bases, with 10 bases between them. The germline V gene has CDR1 MNHEY and CDR2 SVGAGI. CDR3 sequence: CASSGRTYTQYF. The CDR3 DNA reads TGTGCCAGCAGTGGGAGGACGTATACGCAGTATTTT.

The gene calls are TRBV7-2 and TRBJ2-7; the match to TRBD2 covers 8 bases. The ends lost 4 bases at V and 6 bases at J; junction bases unmatched: 8. The CDR3 sequence is 14 residues long. Germline CDR1 and CDR2: SGHTA and FQGNSA. Written as DNA, the CDR3 is TGTGCCAGCAGCTACGACGGGGGGGATGCCGAGCAGTACTTC. This translates into CASSYDGGDAEQYF.

This clonotype was detected only a few times. This chain connects TRBV20-1 to TRBJ1-3; D gene unclear. Germline loops: CDR1 DFQATT, CDR2 SNEGSKA (reference sequence). This CDR3 region has 15 residues. V dropped 3 bases and J dropped 4 bases, with 16 bases sitting between them. CDR3 protein: CSASRQASTGNTIYF. The CDR3 nucleotides read TGCAGTGCTAGTAGGCAGGCGAGCACAGGAAACACCATATATTTT.

This clonotype was observed many times. This chain joins TRBV6-5 and TRBJ2-1, with D uncertain. The CDR3 is 15 amino acids. V lost 0 bases, J lost 4 bases, and 10 bases lay in between. Germline CDR1 reads MNHEY; CDR2 reads SVGAGI. This chain's CDR3 is CASSYSGRAYNEQFF. The CDR3 DNA is TGTGCCAGCAGTTACTCGGGAAGAGCGTACAATGAGCAGTTCTTC.

This clonotype showed up many times. The J gene is TRBJ1-1, the V gene TRBV12-3 or TRBV12-4; 7 bases line up with TRBD1. The CDR3 covers 15 residues. Losses at the gene ends were 3 bases for V and 2 bases for J; bases not matched to a gene: 6. Here the CDR3 DNA reads TGTGCCAGCAGTTTTCGGGGACAGATAAACACTGAAGCTTTCTTT. This codes for CASSFRGQINTEAFF.

This chain connects TRBV29-1 to TRBJ2-2; 9 nucleotides agree with TRBD1. Looked up from germline, CDR1 is SQVTM and CDR2 is ANQGSEA. The V gene end was trimmed by 7 bases and the J gene end by 6 bases; junction bases not matched to a gene: 9. CDR3 length: 14 amino acids. Here the CDR3 reads CSGTDRGRSGELFF. The CDR3 nucleotides read TGCAGCGGAACCGACAGGGGGAGGTCCGGGGAGCTGTTTTTT.

This clonotype was seen only a few times. The chain uses TRBV4-3 and TRBJ2-2, with unresolved D. There are 14 residues in the CDR3. The germline CDR1 and CDR2 sequences are LGHNA and YSLEER. Trimming cost V 6 bases and J 2 bases, with 10 bases left between them. CDR3 sequence reads: CASSERINTGELFF. The CDR3 DNA reads TGCGCCAGCAGTGAACGGATAAACACCGGGGAGCTGTTTTTT.